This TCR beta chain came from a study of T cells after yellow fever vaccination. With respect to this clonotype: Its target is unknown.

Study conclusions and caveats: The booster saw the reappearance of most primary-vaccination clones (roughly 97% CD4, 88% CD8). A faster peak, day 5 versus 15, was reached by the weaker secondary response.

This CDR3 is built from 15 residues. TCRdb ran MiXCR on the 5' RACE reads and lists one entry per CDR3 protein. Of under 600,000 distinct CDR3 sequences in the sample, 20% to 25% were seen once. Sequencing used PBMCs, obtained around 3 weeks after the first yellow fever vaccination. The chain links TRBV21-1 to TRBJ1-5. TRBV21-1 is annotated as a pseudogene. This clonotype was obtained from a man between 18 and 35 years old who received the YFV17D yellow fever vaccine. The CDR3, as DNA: TGTGCCAGCAGCAAAGGTCCAGGCTTGAATCAGCCCCAGCATTTT. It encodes CASSKGPGLNQPQHF.